Listed below are T cell receptor beta chains from one sample, sequenced in a study of cytomegalovirus exposure and HLA in healthy donors. Produced via immunoSEQ multiplex PCR; TCRdb's table is partial and in-frame only. The sample has about 110,000 clones, around 80% seen once. What was sequenced was PBMCs. These receptors came from a man in his thirties or forties in good health and CMV-seropositive. Each CDR3 is given with its conserved first and last residue. Each record gives: D gene, V gene, clone size, J gene, CDR3 DNA, CDR3 protein. D genes are given only for firm matches. Clone size is given for some rows only: seen once, a few or many times, or a class if the clone is expanded.

d_gene: TRBD2; v_gene: TRBV7-9; abundance: NA; j_gene: TRBJ2-3; CDR3nt: TGTGCCAGCAGCTTAGAACTAGCGGGGGCAACAGATACGCAGTATTTT; CDR3aa: CASSLELAGATDTQYF
d_gene: NA; v_gene: TRBV6-4; abundance: NA; j_gene: TRBJ1-2; CDR3nt: TGTGCCAGCAGTCTACAGGGCGGCTATGGCTACACCTTC; CDR3aa: CASSLQGGYGYTF
d_gene: NA; v_gene: TRBV28; abundance: NA; j_gene: TRBJ2-7; CDR3nt: TGTGCCAGCAGTTTCGAGGGTTACGAGCAGTACTTC; CDR3aa: CASSFEGYEQYF
d_gene: NA; v_gene: TRBV6-1; abundance: NA; j_gene: TRBJ2-2; CDR3nt: TGTGCCAGCAGTGACCCCGGGACTTACAACACCGGGGAGCTGTTTTTT; CDR3aa: CASSDPGTYNTGELFF
d_gene: TRBD1; v_gene: TRBV14; abundance: NA; j_gene: TRBJ2-1; CDR3nt: TGTGCCAGCAGCGCGGACAGGGTAAATGAGCAGTTCTTC; CDR3aa: CASSADRVNEQFF
d_gene: TRBD1; v_gene: TRBV7-9; abundance: few; j_gene: TRBJ1-4; CDR3nt: TGTGCCAGCAGCCCGGGACAGCGAAAAAATGAAAAACTGTTTTTT; CDR3aa: CASSPGQRKNEKLFF
d_gene: NA; v_gene: TRBV3-2; abundance: few; j_gene: TRBJ2-2; CDR3nt: TGTGCCCCTCGTGGGGAGCTGTTTTTT; CDR3aa: CAPRGELFF
d_gene: TRBD1; v_gene: TRBV6-5; abundance: NA; j_gene: TRBJ2-7; CDR3nt: TGTGCCAGCAGTAGAGAAGGGACAGCCTCCTACGAGCAGTACTTC; CDR3aa: CASSREGTASYEQYF
d_gene: NA; v_gene: TRBV27; abundance: NA; j_gene: TRBJ2-1; CDR3nt: TGTGCCAGCAGTTTAGTTGCGCGAAATGAGCAGTTCTTC; CDR3aa: CASSLVARNEQFF
d_gene: TRBD1; v_gene: TRBV6-1; abundance: NA; j_gene: TRBJ2-3; CDR3nt: TGTGCCAGCAGTGGACCTCCAGGGGGCCTGACAGATACGCAGTATTTT; CDR3aa: CASSGPPGGLTDTQYF
d_gene: NA; v_gene: TRBV5-4; abundance: NA; j_gene: TRBJ1-1; CDR3nt: TGTGCCAGCAGCTTGTTGGGGGCCACTGAAGCTTTCTTT; CDR3aa: CASSLLGATEAFF
d_gene: TRBD2; v_gene: TRBV10-3; abundance: few; j_gene: TRBJ2-2; CDR3nt: TGTGCCATCAGATCGGGACTAGCGGGGGGGCCAGGCACCGGGGAGCTGTTTTTT; CDR3aa: CAIRSGLAGGPGTGELFF
d_gene: NA; v_gene: TRBV4-1; abundance: NA; j_gene: TRBJ2-3; CDR3nt: TGCGCCAGCAGCCAAGAGGTTATCTCATCCGGTAGCACAGATACGCAGTATTTT; CDR3aa: CASSQEVISSGSTDTQYF
d_gene: TRBD1; v_gene: TRBV7-2; abundance: NA; j_gene: TRBJ1-2; CDR3nt: TGTGCCAGCAGCCCCGGGACAGGGCCGGGCTACACCTTC; CDR3aa: CASSPGTGPGYTF
d_gene: TRBD2; v_gene: TRBV5-4; abundance: NA; j_gene: TRBJ2-5; CDR3nt: TGTGCCAGCAGCTTGGGGGGTAGCGGGGGCCAAGAGACCCAGTACTTC; CDR3aa: CASSLGGSGGQETQYF
d_gene: TRBD1; v_gene: TRBV30; abundance: NA; j_gene: TRBJ2-7; CDR3nt: TGTGCCTGGAGTGTAGGGACAGGGCAGCTTCAGTACTTC; CDR3aa: CAWSVGTGQLQYF
d_gene: TRBD1; v_gene: TRBV5-4; abundance: NA; j_gene: TRBJ2-4; CDR3nt: TGTGCCAGCAGCTTGGTTGGACAGGGAGCCAAAAACATTCAGTACTTC; CDR3aa: CASSLVGQGAKNIQYF
d_gene: NA; v_gene: TRBV25-1; abundance: NA; j_gene: TRBJ2-1; CDR3nt: TGTGCCAGCAGTGATGACAGCTACGCGCACAATGAGCAGTTCTTC; CDR3aa: CASSDDSYAHNEQFF
d_gene: NA; v_gene: TRBV30; abundance: NA; j_gene: TRBJ2-1; CDR3nt: TGTGCCTGGAGGGGGAGGAATGCAGCGGATGAGCAGTTCTTC; CDR3aa: CAWRGRNAADEQFF
d_gene: TRBD1; v_gene: TRBV10-1; abundance: few; j_gene: TRBJ2-7; CDR3nt: TGCGCCAGCAGCGGGACAGGGATACACGAGCAGTACTTC; CDR3aa: CASSGTGIHEQYF
d_gene: TRBD2; v_gene: TRBV27; abundance: NA; j_gene: TRBJ2-1; CDR3nt: TGTGCCAGCAGTTCGAGGGACTATTATGAGCAGTTCTTC; CDR3aa: CASSSRDYYEQFF
d_gene: TRBD2; v_gene: TRBV6-5; abundance: NA; j_gene: TRBJ2-7; CDR3nt: TGTGCCAGCAGGACAACAGCGGGAACCCGACACGAGCAGTACTTC; CDR3aa: CASRTTAGTRHEQYF
d_gene: TRBD2; v_gene: TRBV4-2; abundance: NA; j_gene: TRBJ2-3; CDR3nt: TGTGCCAGCAGCCTGTCAGCATGGACTAGCGGGGGTGCAGATACGCAGTATTTT; CDR3aa: CASSLSAWTSGGADTQYF
d_gene: NA; v_gene: TRBV4-1; abundance: NA; j_gene: TRBJ1-1; CDR3nt: TGCGCCAGCAGCCAACCAGGGGTCACTGAAGCTTTCTTT; CDR3aa: CASSQPGVTEAFF
d_gene: NA; v_gene: TRBV28; abundance: NA; j_gene: TRBJ1-6; CDR3nt: TGTGCCAGCAGTTTAGGTCGTGGGGAGATGGGGCGGGGACCCCTCCACTTT; CDR3aa: CASSLGRGEMGRGPLHF
d_gene: NA; v_gene: TRBV6-5; abundance: NA; j_gene: TRBJ1-1; CDR3nt: TGTGCCAGCAGCCCATCTTGGAGCGACACTGAAGCTTTCTTT; CDR3aa: CASSPSWSDTEAFF
d_gene: TRBD1; v_gene: TRBV7-6; abundance: once; j_gene: TRBJ1-2; CDR3nt: TGTGCCAGCAGCCCCGGAGAGGGGGCCCGTAACTATGGCTACACCTTC; CDR3aa: CASSPGEGARNYGYTF
d_gene: NA; v_gene: TRBV5-6; abundance: few; j_gene: TRBJ2-5; CDR3nt: TGTGCCAGCAGCCTCAGGATGCTGGAGACCCAGTACTTC; CDR3aa: CASSLRMLETQYF
d_gene: NA; v_gene: TRBV6-6; abundance: NA; j_gene: TRBJ2-7; CDR3nt: TGTGCCAGCACCCAAAACGACGCTCGACTAGGTTACGAGCAGTACTTC; CDR3aa: CASTQNDARLGYEQYF
d_gene: NA; v_gene: TRBV29-1; abundance: NA; j_gene: TRBJ2-7; CDR3nt: TGCAGCGTTGAACGAGACTCTTCTATGGGCGAGCAGTACTTC; CDR3aa: CSVERDSSMGEQYF
d_gene: NA; v_gene: TRBV5-1; abundance: NA; j_gene: TRBJ1-2; CDR3nt: TGCGCCAGCAGCTTGGCAGGGCCGGATGGCTACACCTTC; CDR3aa: CASSLAGPDGYTF
d_gene: NA; v_gene: TRBV4-1; abundance: many; j_gene: TRBJ1-1; CDR3nt: TGCGCCAGCAGCCTGCTTATCGGGGTGAACACTGAAGCTTTCTTT; CDR3aa: CASSLLIGVNTEAFF
d_gene: TRBD2; v_gene: TRBV7-6; abundance: NA; j_gene: TRBJ2-3; CDR3nt: TGTGCCAGCAGCGTTAGCGGGGGGGCAGATACGCAGTATTTT; CDR3aa: CASSVSGGADTQYF
d_gene: NA; v_gene: TRBV5-6; abundance: NA; j_gene: TRBJ2-2; CDR3nt: TGTGCCAGCAGCGGATACAGGGTTTCGGCGACCGGGGAGCTGTTTTTT; CDR3aa: CASSGYRVSATGELFF
d_gene: TRBD2; v_gene: TRBV9; abundance: NA; j_gene: TRBJ2-3; CDR3nt: TGTGCCAGCAGCTCCTCTAGCGGGGCCCCCACAGATACGCAGTATTTT; CDR3aa: CASSSSSGAPTDTQYF
d_gene: TRBD1; v_gene: TRBV29-1; abundance: NA; j_gene: TRBJ1-1; CDR3nt: TGCAGCGCCAAGGGACAGCGGAACACTGAAGCTTTCTTT; CDR3aa: CSAKGQRNTEAFF
d_gene: TRBD2; v_gene: TRBV18; abundance: NA; j_gene: TRBJ2-5; CDR3nt: TGTGCCAGCTCAGAGACTAGCGGGGGCGTTCGAGAGACCCAGTACTTC; CDR3aa: CASSETSGGVRETQYF
d_gene: TRBD1; v_gene: TRBV19; abundance: NA; j_gene: TRBJ1-6; CDR3nt: TGTGCCAGTAGTACAACGACAGGGATCGTCGGTTCACCCCTCCACTTT; CDR3aa: CASSTTTGIVGSPLHF
d_gene: TRBD1; v_gene: TRBV5-1; abundance: NA; j_gene: TRBJ2-7; CDR3nt: TGCGCCAGCAGCCAGGGGACAGGGGGCACCGAGCAGTACTTC; CDR3aa: CASSQGTGGTEQYF
d_gene: TRBD1; v_gene: TRBV2; abundance: NA; j_gene: TRBJ2-1; CDR3nt: TGTGCCAGCAACCCGGACAGGGGCCAATTCTTC; CDR3aa: CASNPDRGQFF
d_gene: TRBD1; v_gene: TRBV18; abundance: NA; j_gene: TRBJ1-6; CDR3nt: TGTGCCAGCTCCCTTTCGACAGGGATTAATTCACCCCTCCACTTT; CDR3aa: CASSLSTGINSPLHF
d_gene: NA; v_gene: TRBV21-1; abundance: NA; j_gene: TRBJ1-2; CDR3nt: TGTGCCAGCAGCGGTCGACAGGGGATAATTGGCTACACCTTC; CDR3aa: CASSGRQGIIGYTF
d_gene: NA; v_gene: TRBV13; abundance: once; j_gene: TRBJ1-6; CDR3nt: TGTGCCAGCAGCCAAAGGGGGGGGGCATATAATTCACCCCTCCACTTT; CDR3aa: CASSQRGGAYNSPLHF
d_gene: TRBD2; v_gene: TRBV5-4; abundance: NA; j_gene: TRBJ2-2; CDR3nt: TGTGCCAGCAGCTTGGTAGCGGGGAGGTACGCCGGGGAGCTGTTTTTT; CDR3aa: CASSLVAGRYAGELFF
d_gene: TRBD2; v_gene: TRBV13; abundance: NA; j_gene: TRBJ2-3; CDR3nt: TGTGCCAGCAGCTTAATTACGGCGGGGGGAGATACGCAGTATTTT; CDR3aa: CASSLITAGGDTQYF
d_gene: TRBD1; v_gene: TRBV2; abundance: NA; j_gene: TRBJ2-1; CDR3nt: TGTGCCAGCAGGAGGCCCGGGACAGGGGGCGATGAGCAGTTCTTC; CDR3aa: CASRRPGTGGDEQFF
d_gene: NA; v_gene: TRBV4-2; abundance: NA; j_gene: TRBJ2-7; CDR3nt: TGTGCCAGCAGCCAAGATACGCTCAGGGCCCCGCGCGAGCAGTACTTC; CDR3aa: CASSQDTLRAPREQYF
d_gene: TRBD1; v_gene: TRBV6-5; abundance: once; j_gene: TRBJ1-3; CDR3nt: TGTGCCAGCAGACCAACAGGGGAAAAAGGAAACACCATATATTTT; CDR3aa: CASRPTGEKGNTIYF
d_gene: NA; v_gene: TRBV28; abundance: NA; j_gene: TRBJ2-7; CDR3nt: TGTGCCAGCAGTTTAACTTCAGGGGGGAACTACGAGCAGTACTTC; CDR3aa: CASSLTSGGNYEQYF
d_gene: NA; v_gene: TRBV7-8; abundance: NA; j_gene: TRBJ2-7; CDR3nt: TGTGCCAGCAGCTTAGAGGCAGACGTACCGGGAGAGCAGTACTTC; CDR3aa: CASSLEADVPGEQYF
d_gene: TRBD1; v_gene: TRBV6-1; abundance: NA; j_gene: TRBJ2-5; CDR3nt: TGTGCCAGCACCATCCAAGACAGGGGTCAAGAGACCCAGTACTTC; CDR3aa: CASTIQDRGQETQYF
d_gene: NA; v_gene: TRBV18; abundance: NA; j_gene: TRBJ1-2; CDR3nt: TGTGCCAGCTCAGTTGGACAGCCGGCTAACTATGGCTACACCTTC; CDR3aa: CASSVGQPANYGYTF
d_gene: TRBD2; v_gene: TRBV14; abundance: NA; j_gene: TRBJ2-1; CDR3nt: TGTGCCAGCAGCCAAGGGACTAGCGGGGGACACAATGAGCAGTTCTTC; CDR3aa: CASSQGTSGGHNEQFF
d_gene: NA; v_gene: TRBV10-1; abundance: NA; j_gene: TRBJ2-1; CDR3nt: TGCGCCAGCAGTGAGCGGGTATCTAGCAATGAGCAGTTCTTC; CDR3aa: CASSERVSSNEQFF
d_gene: TRBD2; v_gene: TRBV15; abundance: NA; j_gene: TRBJ2-1; CDR3nt: TGTGCCACCAGCAGAGATCGAGCGGGGGCTCTGGGCGTGGAGTTCTTC; CDR3aa: CATSRDRAGALGVEFF
d_gene: NA; v_gene: TRBV19; abundance: NA; j_gene: TRBJ2-7; CDR3nt: TGTGCCAGTACCCCACTTGGGAGTCGGGAGCAGTACTTC; CDR3aa: CASTPLGSREQYF